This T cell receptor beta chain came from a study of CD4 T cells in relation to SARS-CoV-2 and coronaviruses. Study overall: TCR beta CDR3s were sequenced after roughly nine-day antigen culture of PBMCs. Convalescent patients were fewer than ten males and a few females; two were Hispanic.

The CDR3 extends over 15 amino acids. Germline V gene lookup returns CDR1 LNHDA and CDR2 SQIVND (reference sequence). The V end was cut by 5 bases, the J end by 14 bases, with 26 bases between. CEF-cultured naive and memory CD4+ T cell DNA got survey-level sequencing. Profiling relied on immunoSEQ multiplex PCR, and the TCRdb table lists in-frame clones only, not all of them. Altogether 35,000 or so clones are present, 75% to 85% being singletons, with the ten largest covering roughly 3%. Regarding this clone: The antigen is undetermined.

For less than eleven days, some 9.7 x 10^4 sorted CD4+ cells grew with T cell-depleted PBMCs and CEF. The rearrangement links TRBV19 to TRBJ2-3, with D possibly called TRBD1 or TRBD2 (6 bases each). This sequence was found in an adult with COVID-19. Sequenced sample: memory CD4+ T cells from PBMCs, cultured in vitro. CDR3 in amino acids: CASSLVWRDRKGGYF. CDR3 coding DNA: TGTGCCAGTAGTTTGGTGTGGCGGGACCGTAAGGGGGGGTATTTT.